This record covers a single T cell receptor beta chain. Its antigen is still unknown. Generated by immunoSEQ multiplex PCR, the TCRdb table keeps only in-frame clones and is missing some. The data hold fewer than 25,000 clones, with 89% observed a single time. This record comes from a study of PD-1 blockade in classical Hodgkin lymphoma. Study findings and constraints: The drivers behind the repertoire differences, possibly disease activity or prior therapy, remain undefined.

Regarding time point: newly diagnosed, previously untreated cHL patient sample. CD4+ T cells were purified from thawed PBMCs by magnetic negative selection. Untreated, newly diagnosed classical Hodgkin lymphoma PBMCs were comparators. Germline-derived CDR1 and CDR2 are LGHNA and YSLEER. This CDR3 spans 16 amino acids. V shed 4 bases, J shed 7 bases, and the junction held 11 bases outside the gene matches. The sequencing sample was made of CD4+ T cells from blood. The receptor comes from a human donor with classical Hodgkin lymphoma. The chain is built from TRBV4-3 and TRBJ2-2, with 8 bases aligning to TRBD2. The CDR3 loop is CASSPLAATWNGELFF. The CDR3 nucleotides read TGCGCCAGCAGCCCACTAGCGGCCACATGGAACGGGGAGCTGTTTTTT.